This TCR beta chain was identified during a study of blood T cells in healthy people across ages. Total RNA was isolated from each sample in quantities of at least 6 micrograms. A sample-barcoded 5' primer and a J-beta primer mix were used in a second PCR of roughly 7 to 12 cycles. TCRdb independently ran MiXCR on the 5' RACE reads; one entry per CDR3 protein. Among some 1,000,000 distinct CDR3 sequences listed, almost 25% were seen once. The sample holds a few counts of this clonotype. V was pared by 3 bases and J by 2 bases, with 11 bases between. The CDR3 sequence is 15 residues long. CDR1 is KGHDR, CDR2 SFDVKD, per germline. In addition, the sample was reused for a study of T cells of mothers and their children.

Sequencing was carried out using blood. This chain links TRBV24-1 with TRBJ2-3; D not resolved. This sequence was found in a girl aged 2 to 9 in good health. The CDR3 DNA reads TGTGCCACCAGTGATGGTAGGGTCCACACAGATACGCAGTATTTT. Residues: CATSDGRVHTDTQYF.